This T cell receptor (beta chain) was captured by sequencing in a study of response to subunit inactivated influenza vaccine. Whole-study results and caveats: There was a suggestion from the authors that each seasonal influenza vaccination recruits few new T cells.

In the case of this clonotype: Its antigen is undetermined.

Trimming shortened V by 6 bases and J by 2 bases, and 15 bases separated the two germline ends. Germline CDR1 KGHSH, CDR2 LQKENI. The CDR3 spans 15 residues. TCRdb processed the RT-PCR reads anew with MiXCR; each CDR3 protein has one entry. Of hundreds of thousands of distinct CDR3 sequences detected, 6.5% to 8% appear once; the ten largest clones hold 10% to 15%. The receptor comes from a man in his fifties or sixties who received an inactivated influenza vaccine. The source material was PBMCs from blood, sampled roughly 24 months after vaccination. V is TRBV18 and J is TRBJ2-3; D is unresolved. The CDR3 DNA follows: TGTGCCAGCTCTCTCGTGAAGGGCCTCACAGATACGCAGTATTTT. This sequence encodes CASSLVKGLTDTQYF.